These 10 T cell receptor beta chains originate from one sample sequenced in a study of early T cells in non-severe SARS-CoV-2 infection. TCRdb called the 5' RACE reads again in MiXCR, with one record for every CDR3 protein. This table holds roughly 51,000 distinct CDR3 sequences, about 7.4% found once. The specimen was whole blood. These receptors were collected from an adult who was a healthcare worker with PCR-confirmed SARS-CoV-2 infection or an uninfected control (not recorded which).

This clonotype was counted ten times or more. V is TRBV14 and J is TRBJ1-2; D is perhaps TRBD1 (5 bases). Per germline, CDR1 SGHDN and CDR2 FVKESK. Trimming shortened V by 3 bases and J by 8 bases, and 22 bases separated the two germline ends. CDR3 length: 16 amino acids. The CDR3 DNA reads TGTGCCAGCAGCCAGACAGCCCGGCAGGGATTCGAAGGCTACACCTTC. This encodes CASSQTARQGFEGYTF.

In its sample, this clonotype was seen a few times. The chain recombines TRBV7-2 with TRBJ2-3; tentatively, D is TRBD2 (6 bases). The CDR3 sequence is 16 residues long. Between the trimmed V and J ends, which lost 3 bases and 4 bases, there was a span of 17 bases. CDR1 is SGHTA, CDR2 FQGNSA, per germline. The CDR3 region has the DNA TGTGCCAGCAGCTTGAATCCACTAGCTGTATCAGATACGCAGTATTTT. Residues: CASSLNPLAVSDTQYF.

This clonotype showed up many times. This rearrangement joins TRBV7-9 to TRBJ2-2; the match to TRBD1 covers 8 bases. Germline CDR1 is SEHNR and CDR2 is FQNEAQ (reference sequence). With V trimmed by 5 bases and J by 0 bases, 14 bases remained unmatched. The length of the CDR3 is 19 residues. The chain's CDR3 is CASSIRSDRGFANTGELFF. The DNA of the CDR3 is TGTGCCAGCAGCATTCGGTCAGACAGGGGATTTGCGAACACCGGGGAGCTGTTTTTT.

The table lists this clonotype with many counts. V and J are TRBV19 and TRBJ2-1; weak D call: TRBD2 (5 bases). This CDR3 is 14 amino acids long. Trimming removed 3 bases from V and 6 bases from J, with 12 bases in between. Germline V CDR1 and CDR2: LNHDA, SQIVND (reference sequence). Here the CDR3 reads CASSIPPRVNEQFF. The CDR3 DNA sequence: TGTGCCAGTAGTATCCCCCCGAGGGTCAATGAGCAGTTCTTC.

In this sample, this clonotype turned up a few times. The rearrangement joins TRBV12-3 or TRBV12-4 to TRBJ2-3, with D tentatively TRBD2 (5 bases). Trimming left V 6 bases short and J 4 bases short, with 14 bases between. The CDR3 runs to 14 residues. CDR3 sequence (DNA): TGTGCCAGCAGCGGGGAAGGGTTACCAGATACGCAGTATTTT. Amino acids: CASSGEGLPDTQYF.

The chain uses TRBV5-6 and TRBJ1-2; D is possibly TRBD1 (5 bases). CDR1 is SGHDT and CDR2 is YYEEEE in the germline V gene. The CDR3 consists of 12 residues. V shed 5 bases and J shed 7 bases, with 12 bases lying between them. CDR3 nucleotides: TGTGCCAGCAGTCTTCAGGGATCTGGCTACACCTTC. It is translated as CASSLQGSGYTF.

J is TRBJ2-1 and V is TRBV28, with D unresolved. Between the trimmed V and J ends, which lost 2 bases and 7 bases, there was a span of 9 bases. Germline assignment: CDR1 MDHEN and CDR2 SYDVKM. This CDR3 has 13 amino acids. In DNA, the CDR3 is TGTGCCAGCAGTTTAAGGGCCTGGAATGAGCAGTTCTTC. Translated, it gives CASSLRAWNEQFF.

This clonotype was observed many times. CDR3 sequence reads: CASSLAQGLYNEQFF. The CDR3 DNA reads as TGTGCCAGCAGCTTAGCGCAGGGTCTTTACAATGAGCAGTTCTTC. The chain combines TRBV7-9 with TRBJ2-1; a possible D gene is TRBD1 (5 bases). Trimming cost V 0 bases and J 4 bases, with 10 bases left between them. This CDR3 region has 15 residues. From germline, CDR1 is SEHNR and CDR2 FQNEAQ (reference sequence).

The J gene is TRBJ2-7, the V gene TRBV4-3; D tentatively reads TRBD1 or TRBD2 (5 bases each). V gave up 0 bases and J gave up 0 bases, with 18 bases separating them. Germline V CDR1 and CDR2: LGHNA, YSLEER. The CDR3 covers 18 residues. The chain's CDR3 is CASSQDSTGTEHSYEQYF. CDR3 DNA: TGCGCCAGCAGCCAAGATTCAACCGGGACCGAACACTCCTACGAGCAGTACTTC.

At least ten counts were recorded for this clonotype. The gene calls are TRBV11-1 and TRBJ1-6; D is perhaps TRBD1 (5 bases). Germline CDR1 is SGHAT and CDR2 is FQDESV (reference sequence). V was shortened by 2 bases and J by 8 bases, with 7 bases between the two germline ends. This CDR3 has 13 residues. The CDR3 DNA is TGTGCCAGCAGCTTATTCAGGGATTCACCCCTCCACTTT. Translation: CASSLFRDSPLHF.